These T cell receptor beta chains were read from a single sample in a study of early T cells in non-severe SARS-CoV-2 infection. TCRdb redid the calling of the 5' RACE reads with MiXCR, one entry per CDR3 protein. In the table there are some 60,000 distinct CDR3 sequences, roughly 9.7% of which are singletons. Sequencing input: whole blood. These receptor sequences come from an adult who was a healthcare worker with PCR-confirmed SARS-CoV-2 infection or an uninfected control (not recorded which). Each CDR3 is given with its conserved first and last residue. The order of the fields is CDR3 length, D gene, clone size, V gene, J gene, CDR3 protein, CDR3 DNA. The D gene is left open where the match is weak. Expanded clones are given a class, and other clones once, few, many or no size at all.

length: 12
D: .
size: few
V: TRBV3-1
J: TRBJ1-2
CDR3: CASSQDLRGYTF
DNA: TGTGCCAGCAGCCAAGATTTACGGGGCTACACCTTC

length: 13
D: .
size: .
V: TRBV29-1
J: TRBJ1-1
CDR3: CSVSRGTLTEAFF
DNA: TGCAGCGTTTCCAGGGGTACGTTGACTGAAGCTTTCTTT

length: 13
D: .
size: many
V: TRBV27
J: TRBJ2-5
CDR3: CASSPLYGETQYF
DNA: TGTGCCAGCAGTCCCCTGTACGGGGAGACCCAGTACTTC

length: 15
D: .
size: few
V: TRBV5-1
J: TRBJ2-7
CDR3: CASSREAGVRYEQYF
DNA: TGCGCCAGCAGCCGCGAGGCAGGGGTGAGGTACGAGCAGTACTTC

length: 16
D: .
size: few
V: TRBV13
J: TRBJ1-1
CDR3: CASSRPSRSGETEAFF
DNA: TGTGCCAGCAGCCGCCCCTCGCGGAGCGGTGAGACTGAAGCTTTCTTT

length: 13
D: .
size: few
V: TRBV29-1
J: TRBJ1-2
CDR3: CSAAGGKGYGYTF
DNA: TGCAGCGCCGCGGGGGGAAAAGGCTATGGCTACACCTTC

length: 15
D: .
size: many
V: TRBV24-1
J: TRBJ2-7
CDR3: CATSEMGPRKYEQYF
DNA: TGTGCCACCAGTGAGATGGGACCGCGAAAGTACGAGCAGTACTTC

length: 14
D: TRBD2
size: .
V: TRBV20-1
J: TRBJ2-7
CDR3: CSAQRGLPTYEQYF
DNA: TGCAGTGCTCAGAGGGGACTACCTACCTACGAGCAGTACTTC

length: 15
D: TRBD1
size: many
V: TRBV7-6
J: TRBJ2-2
CDR3: CASSFQGAGTGELFF
DNA: TGTGCCAGCAGCTTTCAGGGGGCCGGCACCGGGGAGCTGTTTTTT

length: 14
D: .
size: many
V: TRBV6-1
J: TRBJ1-4
CDR3: CASSRIPTNEKLFF
DNA: TGTGCCAGCAGTCGAATTCCAACTAATGAAAAACTGTTTTTT

length: 14
D: TRBD1
size: .
V: TRBV11-2
J: TRBJ2-5
CDR3: CASSFLTGEETQYF
DNA: TGTGCCAGCAGCTTCCTGACAGGGGAAGAGACCCAGTACTTC

length: 16
D: TRBD2
size: .
V: TRBV7-9
J: TRBJ2-3
CDR3: CASSLTSGRYTDTQYF
DNA: TGTGCCAGCAGCTTAACTAGCGGGAGGTATACAGATACGCAGTATTTT

length: 13
D: .
size: many
V: TRBV2
J: TRBJ1-2
CDR3: CASSRQELYGYTF
DNA: TGTGCCAGCAGTCGGCAAGAACTCTATGGCTACACCTTC

length: 15
D: .
size: many
V: TRBV12-2
J: TRBJ2-7
CDR3: CASRFQAGRRNEQYF
DNA: TGTGCAAGTCGCTTCCAAGCGGGCCGGCGGAACGAGCAGTACTTC

length: 13
D: .
size: few
V: TRBV10-3
J: TRBJ2-3
CDR3: CAISESILDTQYF
DNA: TGTGCCATCAGTGAGTCTATCCTTGATACGCAGTATTTT

length: 12
D: .
size: .
V: TRBV20-1
J: TRBJ1-1
CDR3: CSALLEVSEAFF
DNA: TGCAGTGCCCTATTGGAGGTTTCTGAAGCTTTCTTT

length: 16
D: .
size: many
V: TRBV5-1
J: TRBJ2-6
CDR3: CASSAGLTSGANVLTF
DNA: TGCGCCAGCAGCGCGGGACTTACTTCTGGGGCCAACGTCCTGACTTTC